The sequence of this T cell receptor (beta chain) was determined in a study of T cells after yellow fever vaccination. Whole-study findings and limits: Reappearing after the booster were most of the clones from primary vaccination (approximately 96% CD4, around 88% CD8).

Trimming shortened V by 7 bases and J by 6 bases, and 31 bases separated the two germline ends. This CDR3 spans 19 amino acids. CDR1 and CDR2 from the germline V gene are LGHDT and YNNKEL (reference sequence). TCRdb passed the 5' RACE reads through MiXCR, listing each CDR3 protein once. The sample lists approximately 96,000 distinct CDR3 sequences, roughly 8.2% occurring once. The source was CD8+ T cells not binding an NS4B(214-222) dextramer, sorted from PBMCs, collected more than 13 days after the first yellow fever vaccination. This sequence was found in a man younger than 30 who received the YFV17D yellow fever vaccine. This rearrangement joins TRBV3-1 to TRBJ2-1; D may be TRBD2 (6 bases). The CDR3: CASTKHVLAGRRAGNEQFF. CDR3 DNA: TGTGCCAGCACCAAGCATGTCCTGGCGGGGAGAAGAGCGGGCAATGAGCAGTTCTTC.